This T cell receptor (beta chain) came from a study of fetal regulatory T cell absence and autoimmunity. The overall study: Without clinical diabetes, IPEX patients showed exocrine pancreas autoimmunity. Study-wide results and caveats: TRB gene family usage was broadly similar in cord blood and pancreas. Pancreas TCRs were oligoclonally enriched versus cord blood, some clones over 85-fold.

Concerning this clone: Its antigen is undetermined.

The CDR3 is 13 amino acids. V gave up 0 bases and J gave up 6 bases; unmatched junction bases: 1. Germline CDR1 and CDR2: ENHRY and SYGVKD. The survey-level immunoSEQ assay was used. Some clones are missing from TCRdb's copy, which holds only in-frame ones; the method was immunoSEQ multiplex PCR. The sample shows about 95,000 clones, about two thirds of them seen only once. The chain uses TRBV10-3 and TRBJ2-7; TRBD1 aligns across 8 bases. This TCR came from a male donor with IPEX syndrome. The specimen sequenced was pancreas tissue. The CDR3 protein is CAISESTGAEQYF. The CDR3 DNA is TGTGCCATCAGTGAGTCGACAGGGGCCGAGCAGTACTTC.